Listed here are 30 T cell receptor beta chains from one sample, sequenced in a study of patients and donors after allogeneic stem cell transplantation. A single record per CDR3 protein comes from TCRdb applying MiXCR to the RT-PCR reads. The repertoire holds around 200,000 distinct CDR3 sequences, with around 40% as singletons. Source material: blood, either unsorted or a sorted T cell fraction (not recorded which). These receptors originate from a human donor who was either an allogeneic HSCT recipient or a stem cell or donor lymphocyte infusion donor (not recorded which). It is not recorded whose cells these are; they may come from a transplant donor.

The rearrangement links TRBV12-3 or TRBV12-4 to TRBJ1-2; possible D gene TRBD1, 6 bases. V gave up 6 bases and J gave up 2 bases, with 10 bases separating them. The CDR3 spans 13 residues. The chain's CDR3 is CASSAGENYGYTF. The CDR3, as DNA: TGTGCCAGCAGCGCAGGGGAAAACTATGGCTACACCTTC.

This clonotype was counted only a few times. V and J are TRBV5-6 and TRBJ2-3; 10 bases agree with TRBD2. Germline CDR1 SGHDT, CDR2 YYEEEE. The CDR3 spans 15 residues. V lost 2 bases and J lost 6; bases outside the gene matches: 6. As DNA, the CDR3 is TGTGCCAGCAGCTTCCAGCTAGCGGGGGCCGATACGCAGTATTTT. Its translation: CASSFQLAGADTQYF.

The J gene is TRBJ2-1, the V gene TRBV12-3 or TRBV12-4; D not resolved. This CDR3 is built from 15 residues. Between the trimmed V and J ends, which lost 6 bases and 1 base, there was a span of 13 bases. The CDR3 DNA follows: TGTGCCAGCAGCCCCAGCCTACAGTCCTACAATGAGCAGTTCTTC. It is translated as CASSPSLQSYNEQFF.

The CDR3 loop is CASSPQTHEQYF. CDR3 sequence (DNA): TGTGCCAGCAGCCCCCAGACCCACGAGCAGTACTTC. The V gene is TRBV7-9, the J gene TRBJ2-7; D uncertain. Germline lookup yields CDR1 SEHNR and CDR2 FQNEAQ (reference sequence). The V end lost 5 bases, the J end lost 5 bases, and 10 bases lay between the germline ends. CDR3 length equals 12 residues.

This clonotype was recorded a few times. The chain has TRBV3-1 and TRBJ1-3, with D unresolved. The V end lost 4 bases, the J end lost 3 bases, and 7 bases lay between the germline ends. The germline CDR1 and CDR2 sequences are LGHDT and YNNKEL (reference sequence). The CDR3 is made up of 13 amino acids. DNA of the CDR3: TGTGCCAGCAGCCGGTTACGTGGAAACACCATATATTTT. Its translation: CASSRLRGNTIYF.

J is TRBJ2-3 and V is TRBV7-3, with 15 bases fitting TRBD2. The CDR3 consists of 17 residues. V trimming: 2 bases; J trimming: 4 bases; junction bases outside the gene matches: 4. Germline CDR1 and CDR2: SGHTA and FQGTGA. Written as DNA, the CDR3 is TGTGCCAGCAGCTTAGGACTAGCGGGGGGGCTTTCAGATACGCAGTATTTT. This translates into CASSLGLAGGLSDTQYF.

The CDR3 DNA is TGTGCCAGCAGCACACTTTACAAGGGGTGGGAGCAGTACTTC. Its translation is CASSTLYKGWEQYF. The V call is TRBV12-3 or TRBV12-4, the J call TRBJ2-7, with D perhaps TRBD1 (5 bases). The V end lost 6 bases, the J end lost 7 bases, and 19 bases lay between the germline ends. The CDR3 runs to 14 residues.

This chain joins TRBV5-1 and TRBJ1-2; D is ambiguous. Germline V gene sequence: CDR1 SGHRS, CDR2 YFSETQ. There are 13 residues in the CDR3. V lost 1 base and J lost 6, with 10 bases in between. Here the CDR3 DNA reads TGCGCCAGCAGCTTGTCAAGCGGAGATGGCTACACCTTC. The encoded protein is CASSLSSGDGYTF.

In this sample, this clonotype turned up a few times. The chain has TRBV20-1 and TRBJ2-7; D is unclear. Germline CDR1 is DFQATT and CDR2 is SNEGSKA (reference sequence). The CDR3 is 13 amino acids. Trimming pared 0 bases from V and 3 bases from J, leaving 9 bases between. CDR3 protein: CSARDLLVYEQYF. The CDR3 DNA reads TGCAGTGCTAGAGATCTCCTAGTCTACGAGCAGTACTTC.

This clonotype was counted once. This clone may be a read error of a much larger clone one base away. This chain uses TRBV12-3 or TRBV12-4 with TRBJ1-5; 9 bases map to TRBD1. V shed 5 bases and J 5 bases; nucleotides not matched to a gene: 10. CDR3 length: 16 residues. The CDR3 here is CASSRSTGGSYQPQHF. CDR3 in DNA: TGTGCCAGCAGTCGCTCGACAGGGGGAAGCTATCAGCCCCAGCATTTT.

The chain links TRBV4-3 to TRBJ2-1; no firm D call. Germline CDR1 is LGHNA and CDR2 is YSLEER. This CDR3 is 12 amino acids long. V gave up 1 base and J gave up 5 bases, with 3 bases separating them. The CDR3 here is CASSQVDNEQFF. The CDR3 DNA sequence: TGCGCCAGCAGCCAAGTCGACAATGAGCAGTTCTTC.

The CDR3 sequence is CASSLSRARAQYF. CDR3 nucleotides: TGTGCCAGCAGCCTATCGCGGGCGCGAGCCCAGTACTTC. The genes are TRBV5-8 and TRBJ2-5; the D gene is possibly TRBD2 (5 bases). The CDR3 runs 13 residues. Germline V gives CDR1 SGHTS, CDR2 YDEGEE. V lost 4 bases and J lost 9, with 16 bases in between.

This sequence joins TRBV27 and TRBJ2-7, with 13 bases aligning to TRBD2. Germline values: CDR1 MNHEY, CDR2 SMNVEV (reference sequence). The length of the CDR3 is 14 residues. Germline trimming cut 7 bases from V and 7 bases from J; bases unmatched to any gene: 7. In nucleotides, the CDR3 is TGTGCCAGCAAACTAGCGGGGGGGCCGGTTGAGCAGTACTTC. It encodes CASKLAGGPVEQYF.

The chain has TRBV21-1 and TRBJ2-2; the table's D gene call, TRBD1, was not cross checked with the DNA. TRBV21-1 is labeled a pseudogene. The CDR3 is 19 amino acids. The chain's CDR3 is CASSPLLGQEAGSTGELFF. In nucleotides, the CDR3 is TGTGCCAGCAGCCCCCTGCTAGGACAGGAGGCAGGGAGCACCGGGGAGCTGTTTTTT.

The chain links TRBV10-3 to TRBJ2-4; the D gene is possibly TRBD1 (5 bases). CDR1 and CDR2 (germline): ENHRY, SYGVKD. The CDR3 covers 13 residues. V was shortened by 4 bases and J by 6 bases, with 10 bases between the two germline ends. CDR3: CAISARRGNIQYF. The DNA of the CDR3 is TGTGCCATCAGTGCCCGAAGGGGAAACATTCAGTACTTC.

The rearrangement uses TRBV7-6 and TRBJ1-3; possibly TRBD1 for D (5 bases). Germline V CDR1 and CDR2: SGHVS, FNYEAQ. The CDR3 extends over 17 amino acids. The V and J ends lost 5 bases and 0 bases respectively, with 17 bases between them. The chain's CDR3 is CASSPRVGGSSGNTIYF. The CDR3, as DNA: TGTGCCAGCAGCCCCCGTGTCGGGGGGAGCTCTGGAAACACCATATATTTT.

The chain joins TRBV7-9 to TRBJ1-5; no reliable D call. The CDR3 is 18 amino acids. V was shortened by 1 base and J by 4 bases, with 20 bases between the two germline ends. Looked up from germline, CDR1 is SEHNR and CDR2 is FQNEAQ (reference sequence). CDR3 sequence reads: CASSLGGRTGRRNQPQHF. CDR3 bases: TGTGCCAGCAGCTTAGGAGGGAGGACGGGCAGACGTAATCAGCCCCAGCATTTT. Based on the CDR3 plus reference TRBV7-9 and TRBJ1-5, the full variable domain is DTGVSQNPRHKITKRGQNVTFRCDPISEHNRLYWYRQTLGQGPEFLTYFQNEAQLEKSRLLSDRFSAERPKGSFSTLEIQRTEQGDSAMYLCASSLGGRTGRRNQPQHFGDGTRLSIL.

The genes are TRBV7-9 and TRBJ1-6, with TRBD1 identical over 8 bases. V trimming: 6 bases; J trimming: 1 base; junction bases outside the gene matches: 5. The CDR3 spans 16 residues. Germline values: CDR1 SEHNR, CDR2 FQNEAQ (reference sequence). The CDR3 is CASSERQGSYNSPLHF. CDR3 coding DNA: TGTGCCAGCAGTGAACGACAGGGGTCCTATAATTCACCCCTCCACTTT.

This clonotype has just one count. The chain combines TRBV5-1 with TRBJ2-1; 12 bases map to TRBD2. Trimming at V came to 0 bases and at J to 8 bases, leaving 0 bases not matched to a gene. Germline CDR1 is SGHRS and CDR2 is YFSETQ. This CDR3 region has 14 residues. In DNA form, the CDR3 reads TGCGCCAGCAGCTTGGGACTAGCGGGGGATGAGCAGTTCTTC. Protein: CASSLGLAGDEQFF.

The chain combines TRBV25-1 with TRBJ1-2, with 7 positions matching TRBD1. Trimming took 3 bases from V and 6 from J; bases not matched to a gene: 4. The CDR3 is 13 amino acids. Germline V gene data show CDR1 as MGHDK and CDR2 as SYGVNS. The CDR3 loop is CASSETGYDGYTF. The CDR3 coding sequence is TGTGCCAGCAGTGAGACAGGGTATGATGGCTACACCTTC.

This clonotype turned up a few times. This chain connects TRBV5-1 to TRBJ2-1; D is uncertain. This CDR3 is 15 amino acids long. Trimming shortened V by 0 bases and J by 0 bases, and 7 bases separated the two germline ends. Per germline, CDR1 SGHRS and CDR2 YFSETQ. DNA of the CDR3: TGCGCCAGCAGCTTGGGTGGGATCTCCTACAATGAGCAGTTCTTC. This translates into CASSLGGISYNEQFF.

On this clonotype itself: One junction end does not reproduce the germline sequence, and a read error may be involved. J is TRBJ1-5 and V is TRBV7-2, with D possibly being TRBD1 (6 bases). CDR1 and CDR2 (germline): SGHTA, FQGNSA. There are 14 residues in the CDR3. In DNA form, the CDR3 reads TGTGCTAGCAGCTTAGTCAGGGGAGATCAGCCCCAGCATTTT. It specifies CASSLVRGDQPQHF.

The chain uses TRBV18 and TRBJ2-3, with 7 nucleotides matching TRBD1. The trim removed 8 bases at V and 0 bases at J, leaving 11 bases unmatched. CDR3 size: 16 residues. Per the germline V gene, CDR1 is KGHSH and CDR2 is LQKENI. CDR3 sequence (DNA): TGTGCCAGCCCTCGGCCGGGACAGAGTAGCACAGATACGCAGTATTTT. Translation: CASPRPGQSSTDTQYF.

This clonotype was found a few times. The J gene is TRBJ1-1, the V gene TRBV20-1, with D hard to call. CDR3 length: 11 amino acids. V lost 7 bases, J lost 2 bases, and 8 bases lay in between. The germline CDR1 and CDR2 sequences are DFQATT and SNEGSKA (reference sequence). CDR3 amino acids: CSVRRNTEAFF. CDR3 DNA: TGCAGTGTAAGAAGAAACACTGAAGCTTTCTTT.

V gene TRBV6-2 or TRBV6-3 combines with J gene TRBJ1-4, with a tentative D call TRBD1 (6 bases). The CDR3 extends over 20 amino acids. Germline CDR1 reads MNHEY; CDR2 reads SVGEGT. V lost 10 bases, J lost 0 bases, and 30 bases lay in between. CDR3 protein: CATRSISSLHRQATNEKLFF. The CDR3 nucleotides are TGTGCCACACGCAGTATTTCCTCGCTTCATCGACAGGCAACTAATGAAAAACTGTTTTTT.

The V call is TRBV4-1, the J call TRBJ2-3; 10 nucleotides line up with TRBD2. The junction had 3 bases not matched to a gene; V was cut back by 1 base and J by 2 bases. Germline assignment: CDR1 MGHRA and CDR2 YSYEKL. The CDR3 covers 16 residues. The CDR3 DNA follows: TGCGCCAGCAGCCAAGGAACTAGCGGGGCCACAGATACGCAGTATTTT. Amino acids: CASSQGTSGATDTQYF.

The gene calls are TRBV12-3 or TRBV12-4 and TRBJ1-2; the match to TRBD1 covers 7 bases. Trimming at V came to 7 bases and at J to 8 bases, leaving 7 bases not matched to a gene. The CDR3 length is 12 residues. Here the CDR3 DNA reads TGTGCCAGCACCAAGAGGGGGCTAGGCTACACCTTC. It translates to CASTKRGLGYTF.

The J gene is TRBJ2-4, the V gene TRBV28; 9 bases map to TRBD1. CDR1 and CDR2 (germline): MDHEN, SYDVKM. Losses at the gene ends were 2 bases for V and 6 bases for J; bases not matched to a gene: 5. The CDR3 extends over 15 amino acids. The CDR3: CASSLRTGDRNIQYF. The CDR3 DNA is TGTGCCAGCAGTTTAAGGACAGGGGACAGAAACATTCAGTACTTC.

The CDR3 region is CASSYSGPPPYEQYF. The CDR3 coding sequence is TGTGCCAGCAGTTACTCCGGGCCTCCACCCTACGAGCAGTACTTC. The chain combines TRBV6-6 with TRBJ2-7; D unresolved. V lost 0 bases and J lost 2, with 11 bases in between. The CDR3 extends over 15 amino acids. Germline V gene sequence: CDR1 MNHNY, CDR2 SVGAGI (reference sequence).

The rearrangement joins TRBV4-1 to TRBJ1-5, with D uncertain. In germline, CDR1 is MGHRA, CDR2 YSYEKL. The V end was cut by 3 bases, the J end by 5 bases, with 5 bases between. The length of the CDR3 is 12 residues. The DNA for the CDR3 is TGCGCCAGCAGCCACCCTTATCAGCCCCAGCATTTT. Its translation is CASSHPYQPQHF.